This TCR beta chain was retrieved from a study of human T cells and chemical hapten exposure. Specified time point: patch test 3, about 24 weeks after DPC sensitization. Treatment indicated: therapeutic diphenylcyclopropenone sensitization with weekly scalp DPC. Total RNA was isolated from unfractionated whole blood. This clonotype was seen more than once but under ten times. The library attached unique molecular identifiers to individual cDNA molecules. A single record per CDR3 protein comes from TCRdb applying MiXCR to the RACE reads. The sample lists 99,000 or so distinct CDR3 sequences, around 34% occurring once. The receptor's source is a man between 40 and 49 years old with alopecia areata. Some clones in this sample may be carry-over from other donors' samples. The material was whole blood, obtained in connection with sensitization to the hapten diphenylcyclopropenone (DPC).

The CDR3 nucleotides read TGCAGTGCTAGAGCTGAAAGCACCATATATTTT. Amino acid sequence: CSARAESTIYF. V usage is TRBV20-1 and J usage is TRBJ1-3, with no clear D. The CDR3 contains 11 residues. Between the trimmed V and J ends, which lost 1 base and 9 bases, there was a span of 7 bases. Germline CDR1 and CDR2: DFQATT and SNEGSKA (reference sequence).